The next 31 T cell receptor beta chains were all read from a single sample in a study of CD8 T cells in Susac syndrome. It was with random hexamers that roughly 0.5 to 1 ug RNA was reverse transcribed. Via MiXCR, TCRdb re-called the immunoSEQ multiplex PCR reads, giving one row per CDR3 protein. The sample shows about 150,000 distinct CDR3 sequences, less than 97% of them seen only once. Sequencing used CD8+ T cells from PBMCs. These receptors were obtained from a human donor with multiple sclerosis.

J is TRBJ2-1 and V is TRBV29-1; D possibly matches TRBD1 or TRBD2 (5 bases each). The ends were cut back, 8 bases at V and 0 bases at J, with 14 bases in the middle. The CDR3 sequence is 14 residues long. Germline CDR1 is SQVTM and CDR2 is ANQGSEA. The CDR3: CSWDAGSSYNEQFF. The CDR3 nucleotides read TGCAGCTGGGACGCGGGCAGCTCCTACAATGAGCAGTTCTTC.

The J gene is TRBJ1-1, the V gene TRBV27; 8 nucleotides align to TRBD1. CDR1 is MNHEY, CDR2 SMNVEV, per germline (reference sequence). V shed 10 bases, J shed 11 bases, and the junction held 12 bases outside the gene matches. CDR3 size: 12 residues. CDR3 protein: CATRGQGLSAFF. CDR3 sequence (DNA): TGTGCCACCCGAGGACAGGGTTTGTCGGCTTTCTTT.

The V gene is TRBV29-1, the J gene TRBJ1-5, with 8 bases that match TRBD1. The CDR3 extends over 14 amino acids. CDR1 is SQVTM, CDR2 ANQGSEA, per germline. J lost 0 bases, V lost 7 bases, and 5 bases had no gene match. This chain's CDR3 is CSAMTGDSNQPQHF. The CDR3 DNA reads TGCAGCGCCATGACAGGGGATAGCAATCAGCCCCAGCATTTT. The complete variable domain, with remaining parts taken from reference TRBV29-1 and TRBJ1-5, reads SAVISQKPSRDICQRGTSLTIQCQVDSQVTMMFWYRQQPGQSLTLIATANQGSEATYESGFVIDKFPISRPNLTFSTLTVSNMSPEDSSIYLCSAMTGDSNQPQHFGDGTRLSIL.

The rearrangement joins TRBV20-1 to TRBJ2-1; TRBD1 is a possible D gene (5 bases). The V end lost 7 bases, the J end lost 0 bases, and 19 bases lay between the germline ends. CDR3 size: 16 residues. The germline CDR1 and CDR2 sequences are DFQATT and SNEGSKA (reference sequence). The chain's CDR3 is CSVSATAYYSYNEQFF. CDR3 coding DNA: TGCAGTGTTTCGGCGACAGCTTATTACTCCTACAATGAGCAGTTCTTC.

The chain employs TRBV7-6 and TRBJ2-5, with no clear D. The ends were cut back, 3 bases at V and 5 bases at J, with 10 bases in the middle. From germline, CDR1 is SGHVS and CDR2 FNYEAQ. This CDR3 is built from 13 residues. CDR3: CASSLWGVETQYF. CDR3 in DNA: TGTGCCAGCAGCTTGTGGGGTGTCGAGACCCAGTACTTC.

On this clonotype itself: The junction departs from the called germline gene at one end, perhaps through a read error. CDR3 nucleotide sequence: TGTGCCAGCAGTAACTCCGAGACAGGGAGAGAGGGCTACACCTTC. This translates into CASSNSETGREGYTF. The chain recombines TRBV6-5 with TRBJ1-2; the match to TRBD1 covers 7 bases. The CDR3 runs 15 residues. Germline V gene data show CDR1 as MNHEY and CDR2 as SVGAGI.

This chain links TRBV27 with TRBJ1-2, with unresolved D. V was cut by 3 bases and J by 2 bases, with 13 bases left in between. Germline CDR1 MNHEY, CDR2 SMNVEV (reference sequence). The CDR3 runs to 15 residues. The CDR3 DNA follows: TGTGCCAGCAGTTTCTCCCCCTCGGCGAACTATGGCTACACCTTC. Translating gives CASSFSPSANYGYTF.

This chain joins TRBV9 and TRBJ2-2, with D possibly TRBD2 on 6 matching bases. Per germline, CDR1 SGDLS and CDR2 YYNGEE. CDR3 length: 14 amino acids. The V end was cut by 0 bases, the J end by 7 bases, with 10 bases between. CDR3 region: CASSVEEGGGELFF. DNA of the CDR3: TGTGCCAGCAGCGTAGAAGAGGGAGGCGGGGAGCTGTTTTTT.

V gene TRBV7-2 combines with J gene TRBJ1-1, with no clear D. Germline V gives CDR1 SGHTA, CDR2 FQGNSA. With 3 bases removed from V and 0 bases from J, the gap between germline ends came to 11 bases. This CDR3 has 15 amino acids. The CDR3 DNA is TGTGCCAGCAGCTTCGGAGATTTTGTGAACACTGAAGCTTTCTTT. This translates into CASSFGDFVNTEAFF.

The chain has TRBV19 and TRBJ1-5; D is unclear. This CDR3 contains 15 residues. Germline CDR1 reads LNHDA; CDR2 reads SQIVND (reference sequence). Trimming took 1 base from V and 4 from J, leaving 11 bases between them. The CDR3 loop reads CASSIGTAWNQPQHF. CDR3 in DNA: TGTGCCAGTAGTATAGGGACCGCATGGAATCAGCCCCAGCATTTT.

Here the CDR3 reads CARGSGTNNEQFF. In nucleotides, the CDR3 is TGTGCCCGGGGATCCGGGACAAACAATGAGCAGTTCTTC. The J gene is TRBJ2-1, the V gene TRBV30; D might be TRBD1 (6 bases). CDR3 length equals 13 residues. The V end lost 8 bases, the J end lost 5 bases, and 16 bases lay between the germline ends. The germline gives CDR1 GTSNPN, CDR2 SVGIG (reference sequence).

This chain uses TRBV3-1 with TRBJ1-6, with D possibly matching TRBD1 (5 bases). Germline CDR1 and CDR2: LGHDT and YNNKEL (reference sequence). Trimming took off 0 bases at V and 17 bases at J, with 11 bases between the two ends. There are 12 residues in the CDR3. DNA for the CDR3: TGTGCCAGCAGCCAAGAGGGACGGACGGTCCACTTT. Its protein is CASSQEGRTVHF.

The chain recombines TRBV29-1 with TRBJ2-7; D not resolved. The ends were cut back, 6 bases at V and 2 bases at J, with 17 bases in the middle. The germline gives CDR1 SQVTM, CDR2 ANQGSEA. The CDR3 is 14 residues long. The CDR3 is CSVVLPSSAYEQYF. The CDR3 nucleotides read TGCAGCGTCGTACTCCCTTCATCAGCCTACGAGCAGTACTTC.

V usage is TRBV7-9 and J usage is TRBJ1-1, with D possibly being TRBD1 (5 bases). Trimming pared 4 bases from V and 5 bases from J, leaving 11 bases between. Germline CDR1 reads SEHNR; CDR2 reads FQNEAQ (reference sequence). CDR3 length equals 13 residues. For the CDR3, the DNA is TGTGCCAGCAGCTGGGGTGGGGGGACTGAAGCTTTCTTT. Its protein product is CASSWGGGTEAFF.

The chain combines TRBV7-9 with TRBJ2-7; 9 positions agree with TRBD1. Germline lookup yields CDR1 SEHNR and CDR2 FQNEAQ (reference sequence). Trimming took 0 bases from V and 3 from J; bases not matched to a gene: 6. The CDR3 has 16 amino acids. CDR3 sequence (DNA): TGTGCCAGCAGCTTAGCTGGGACAGGGTGGGACTACGAGCAGTACTTC. As protein: CASSLAGTGWDYEQYF. Complete variable domain (other parts from reference TRBV7-9 and TRBJ2-7): DTGVSQNPRHKITKRGQNVTFRCDPISEHNRLYWYRQTLGQGPEFLTYFQNEAQLEKSRLLSDRFSAERPKGSFSTLEIQRTEQGDSAMYLCASSLAGTGWDYEQYFGPGTRLTVT.

This chain joins TRBV20-1 and TRBJ2-7, with D perhaps TRBD1 (6 bases). The length of the CDR3 is 13 residues. V shed 6 bases and J shed 3 bases, with 15 bases lying between them. Looked up from germline, CDR1 is DFQATT and CDR2 is SNEGSKA (reference sequence). The CDR3 DNA reads as TGCAGTGCCCGACGGACAGTAGACTACGAGCAGTACTTC. Amino acid sequence: CSARRTVDYEQYF.

This chain connects TRBV30 to TRBJ1-2; D gene unclear. CDR3 size: 12 residues. In germline, CDR1 is GTSNPN, CDR2 SVGIG (reference sequence). With 4 bases removed from V and 6 bases from J, the gap between germline ends came to 12 bases. The CDR3 DNA is TGTGCCTGGACCTCCAGGATGGATGGCTACACCTTC. Protein product: CAWTSRMDGYTF.

The J gene is TRBJ2-3, the V gene TRBV20-1; 11 nucleotides match TRBD2. The trim removed 0 bases at V and 9 bases at J, leaving 8 bases unmatched. The germline CDR1 and CDR2 sequences are DFQATT and SNEGSKA (reference sequence). There are 15 residues in the CDR3. This CDR3 reads CSARELLAGDGTQYF. CDR3 nucleotides: TGCAGTGCTAGAGAGCTACTAGCGGGGGACGGAACGCAGTATTTT.

This sequence joins TRBV30 and TRBJ2-3; TRBD1 aligns across 7 bases. The CDR3 loop spans 16 amino acids. In germline, CDR1 is GTSNPN, CDR2 SVGIG (reference sequence). Trimming removed 2 bases from V and 3 bases from J; junction bases left unmatched: 11. The CDR3 DNA reads as TGTGCCTGGAGTCCACGAGGACAGGTCCTAACAGATACGCAGTATTTT. Translated: CAWSPRGQVLTDTQYF.

V is TRBV27 and J is TRBJ1-1; D is possibly TRBD1 (5 bases). This CDR3 spans 15 amino acids. Trimming stripped 1 base from V and 1 base from J, with 10 bases between. Germline V lookup: CDR1 MNHEY, CDR2 SMNVEV (reference sequence). The CDR3 nucleotides are TGTGCCAGCAGTTTATTATTCGGGGCGAACACTGAAGCTTTCTTT. It is translated as CASSLLFGANTEAFF.

The V and J genes are TRBV30 and TRBJ2-1; unclear D gene. This CDR3 region has 13 residues. Germline V gene data show CDR1 as GTSNPN and CDR2 as SVGIG (reference sequence). V was trimmed by 5 bases and J by 5 bases, leaving 13 bases between them. DNA for the CDR3: TGTGCCTGGGACGAGGAACTCAACAATGAGCAGTTCTTC. Protein: CAWDEELNNEQFF.

This rearrangement joins TRBV5-1 to TRBJ2-7; 7 bases line up with TRBD2. Germline lookup yields CDR1 SGHRS and CDR2 YFSETQ. Unmatched junction bases numbered 4, after V lost 4 bases and J lost 6 bases. The CDR3 totals 12 residues. CDR3 sequence: CASSPTGGEQYV. In nucleotides, the CDR3 is TGCGCCAGCAGCCCGACGGGGGGCGAGCAGTACGTC.

This rearrangement joins TRBV20-1 to TRBJ2-5; 7 bases are shared with TRBD1. This CDR3 has 15 amino acids. V gave up 3 bases and J gave up 2 bases; unmatched junction bases: 9. Germline loops: CDR1 DFQATT, CDR2 SNEGSKA (reference sequence). In DNA, the CDR3 is TGCAGTGCTAGCGCCCTGGAGGACAGGCAAGAGACCCAGTACTTC. This encodes CSASALEDRQETQYF.

The CDR3 DNA sequence: TGTGCCTGGAGTGGGACAGCAACCTACAATGAGCAGTTCTTC. Translated, it gives CAWSGTATYNEQFF. The chain recombines TRBV30 with TRBJ2-1; TRBD1 might be the D (6 bases). The CDR3 runs to 14 residues. The germline V and J ends were trimmed by 1 base and 2 bases, with 9 bases remaining between them. The germline CDR1 and CDR2 sequences are GTSNPN and SVGIG (reference sequence).

This clonotype was detected only a few times. The CDR3 loop reads CASSSGLSYNEQFF. CDR3 nucleotides: TGTGCCAGCAGTTCCGGTCTCTCCTACAATGAGCAGTTCTTC. The chain uses TRBV12-3 or TRBV12-4 and TRBJ2-1, with D uncertain. The CDR3 length is 14 residues. Trimming left V 4 bases short and J 0 bases short, with 7 bases between.

This chain connects TRBV7-9 to TRBJ2-1; no reliable D call. The V end lost 5 bases, the J end lost 10 bases, and 12 bases lay between the germline ends. The CDR3 contains 12 residues. CDR1 SEHNR and CDR2 FQNEAQ come from the germline V gene (reference sequence). The CDR3 is CASSQQGEEQFF. Written as DNA, the CDR3 is TGTGCCAGCAGCCAACAAGGAGAGGAGCAGTTCTTC.

J is TRBJ1-1 and V is TRBV20-1; 8 bases are a match to TRBD1. The J segment lost 1 base and the V segment lost 3 bases, leaving 7 bases of the junction unmatched. Looked up from germline, CDR1 is DFQATT and CDR2 is SNEGSKA (reference sequence). The CDR3 loop spans 15 amino acids. The chain's CDR3 is CSASSGQGGNTEAFF. The CDR3 coding sequence is TGCAGTGCTAGTAGCGGACAGGGTGGGAACACTGAAGCTTTCTTT.

This sequence joins TRBV3-1 and TRBJ2-5, with 15 bases fitting TRBD2. Germline loops: CDR1 LGHDT, CDR2 YNNKEL (reference sequence). The CDR3 is 18 residues long. The J segment lost 5 bases and the V segment lost 5 bases, leaving 12 bases of the junction unmatched. The CDR3 here is CASSDPGLAGGQWETQYF. For the CDR3, the DNA is TGTGCCAGCAGCGACCCGGGACTAGCGGGGGGCCAATGGGAGACCCAGTACTTC.

This chain links TRBV13 with TRBJ1-3, with D hard to call. Trimming took off 4 bases at V and 0 bases at J, with 13 bases between the two ends. The length of the CDR3 is 16 residues. Germline CDR1 is PRHDT and CDR2 is FYEKMQ (reference sequence). For the CDR3, the DNA is TGTGCCAGCAGCTCTCGACAAGACAACTCTGGAAACACCATATATTTT. Its protein is CASSSRQDNSGNTIYF. The full variable domain, with the rest looked up from reference TRBV13 and TRBJ1-3, is AAGVIQSPRHLIKEKRETATLKCYPIPRHDTVYWYQQGPGQDPQFLISFYEKMQSDKGSIPDRFSAQQFSDYHSELNMSSLELGDSALYFCASSSRQDNSGNTIYFGEGSWLTVV.

This chain connects TRBV5-4 to TRBJ2-7; D could derive from TRBD1 or TRBD2 (5 bases each). The CDR3 has 14 amino acids. The V gene lost 4 bases and the J gene lost 0 bases, with 11 bases spanning the gap. Germline V gives CDR1 SGHNT, CDR2 YYREEE (reference sequence). In nucleotides, the CDR3 is TGTGCCAGCAGCCCGGGACGGTCCTCCTACGAGCAGTACTTC. It yields the protein CASSPGRSSYEQYF.

The V gene is TRBV2, the J gene TRBJ2-2, with D unresolved. Germline values: CDR1 SNHLY, CDR2 FYNNEI. The CDR3 spans 12 residues. V gave up 7 bases and J gave up 3 bases, with 6 bases separating them. The CDR3 DNA follows: TGTGCCAGCAAGGCTTACACCGGGGAGCTGTTTTTT. Protein product: CASKAYTGELFF.